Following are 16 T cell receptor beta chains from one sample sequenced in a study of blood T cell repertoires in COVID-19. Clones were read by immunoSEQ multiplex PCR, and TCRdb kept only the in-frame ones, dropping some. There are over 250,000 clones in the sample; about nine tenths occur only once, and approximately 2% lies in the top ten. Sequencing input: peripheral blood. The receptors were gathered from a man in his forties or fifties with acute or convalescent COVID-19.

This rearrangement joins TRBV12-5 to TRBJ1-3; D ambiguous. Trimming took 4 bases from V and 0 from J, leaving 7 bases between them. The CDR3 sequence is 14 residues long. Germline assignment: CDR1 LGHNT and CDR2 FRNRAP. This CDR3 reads CASGSASSGNTIYF. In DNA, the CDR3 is TGTGCTAGTGGTTCTGCGAGCTCTGGAAACACCATATATTTT. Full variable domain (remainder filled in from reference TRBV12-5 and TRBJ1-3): DARVTQTPRHKVTEMGQEVTMRCQPILGHNTVFWYRQTMMQGLELLAYFRNRAPLDDSGMPKDRFSAEMPDATLATLKIQPSEPRDSAVYFCASGSASSGNTIYFGEGSWLTVV.

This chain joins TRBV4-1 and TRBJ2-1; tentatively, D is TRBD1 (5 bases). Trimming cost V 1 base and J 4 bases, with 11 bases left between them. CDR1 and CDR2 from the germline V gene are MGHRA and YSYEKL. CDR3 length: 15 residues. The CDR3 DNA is TGCGCCAGCAGCCAAGCAGGGATGCAGTACAATGAGCAGTTCTTC. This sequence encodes CASSQAGMQYNEQFF.

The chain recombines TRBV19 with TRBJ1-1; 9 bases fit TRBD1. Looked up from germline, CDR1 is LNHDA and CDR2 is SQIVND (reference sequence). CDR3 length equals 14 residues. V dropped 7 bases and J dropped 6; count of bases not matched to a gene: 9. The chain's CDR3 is CASTSTGGHAEAFF. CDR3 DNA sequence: TGTGCCAGTACCTCGACAGGGGGACATGCTGAAGCTTTCTTT.

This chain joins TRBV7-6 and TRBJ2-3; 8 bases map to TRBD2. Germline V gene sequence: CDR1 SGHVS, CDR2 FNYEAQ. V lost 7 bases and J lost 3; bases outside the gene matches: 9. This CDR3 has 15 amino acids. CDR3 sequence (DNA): TGTGCCAGCATCCCCTGGCGGGGGGTAACAGATACGCAGTATTTT. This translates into CASIPWRGVTDTQYF. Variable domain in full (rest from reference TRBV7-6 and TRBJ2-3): GAGVSQSPRYKVTKRGQDVALRCDPISGHVSLYWYRQALGQGPEFLTYFNYEAQQDKSGLPNDRFSAERPEGSISTLTIQRTEQRDSAMYRCASIPWRGVTDTQYFGPGTRLTVL.

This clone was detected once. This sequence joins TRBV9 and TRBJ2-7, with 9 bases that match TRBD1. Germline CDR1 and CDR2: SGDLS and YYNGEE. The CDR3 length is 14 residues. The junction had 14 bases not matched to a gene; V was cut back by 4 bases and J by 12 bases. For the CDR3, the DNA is TGTGCCAGCAGCATCGGACAGGGGCCGTACTTGTTGTACTTC. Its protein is CASSIGQGPYLLYF. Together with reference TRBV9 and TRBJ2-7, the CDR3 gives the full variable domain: DSGVTQTPKHLITATGQRVTLRCSPRSGDLSVYWYQQSLDQGLQFLIQYYNGEERAKGNILERFSAQQFPDLHSELNLSSLELGDSALYFCASSIGQGPYLLYFGPGTRLTVT.

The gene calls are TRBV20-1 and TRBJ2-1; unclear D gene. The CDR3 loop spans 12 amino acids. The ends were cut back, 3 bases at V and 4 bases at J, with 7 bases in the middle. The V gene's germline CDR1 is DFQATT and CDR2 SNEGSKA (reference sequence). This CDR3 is CSASFRYNEQFF. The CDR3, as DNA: TGCAGTGCTAGTTTCAGGTACAATGAGCAGTTCTTC.

The CDR3 DNA reads as TGCGCCAGCAGCTTGGGTAAGAACACTGAAGCTTTCTTT. Encoded protein: CASSLGKNTEAFF. V and J are TRBV5-1 and TRBJ1-1; D is unresolved. The CDR3 is 13 amino acids. Germline CDR1 and CDR2: SGHRS and YFSETQ. The V gene lost 0 bases and the J gene lost 1 base, with 4 bases spanning the gap.

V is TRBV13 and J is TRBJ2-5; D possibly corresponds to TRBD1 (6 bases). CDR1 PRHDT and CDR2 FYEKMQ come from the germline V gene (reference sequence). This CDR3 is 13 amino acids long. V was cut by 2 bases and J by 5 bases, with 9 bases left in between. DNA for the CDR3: TGTGCCAGCAGCTTATCAGGGGTCGAGACCCAGTACTTC. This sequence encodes CASSLSGVETQYF.

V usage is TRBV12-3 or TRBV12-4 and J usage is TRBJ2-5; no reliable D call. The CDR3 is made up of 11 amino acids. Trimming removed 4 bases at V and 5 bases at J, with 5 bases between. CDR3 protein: CASSSGETQYF. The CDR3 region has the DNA TGTGCCAGCAGTTCGGGTGAGACCCAGTACTTC.

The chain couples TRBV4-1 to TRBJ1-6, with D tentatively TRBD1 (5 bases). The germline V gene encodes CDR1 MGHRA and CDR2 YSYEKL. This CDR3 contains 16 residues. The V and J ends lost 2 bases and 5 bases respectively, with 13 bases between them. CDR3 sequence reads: CASSQRGAGDNSPLHF. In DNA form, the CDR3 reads TGCGCCAGCAGCCAAAGAGGGGCGGGAGATAATTCACCCCTCCACTTT.

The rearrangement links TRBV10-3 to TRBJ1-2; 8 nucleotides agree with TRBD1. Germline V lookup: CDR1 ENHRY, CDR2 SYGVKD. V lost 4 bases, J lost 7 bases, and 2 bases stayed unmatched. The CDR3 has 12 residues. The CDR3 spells CAISGTGSGYTF. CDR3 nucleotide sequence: TGTGCCATCAGTGGGACAGGGTCTGGCTACACCTTC.

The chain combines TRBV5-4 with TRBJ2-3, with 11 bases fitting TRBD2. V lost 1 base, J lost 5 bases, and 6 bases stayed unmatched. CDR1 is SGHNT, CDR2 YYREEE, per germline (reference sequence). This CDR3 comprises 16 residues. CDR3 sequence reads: CASSLTSSGGQDTQYF. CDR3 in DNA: TGTGCCAGCAGCTTGACGTCTAGCGGGGGGCAAGATACGCAGTATTTT.

The chain's CDR3 is CASSYGQGSVYGYTF. The CDR3 DNA follows: TGTGCCAGCAGTTACGGGCAGGGGAGTGTCTATGGCTACACCTTC. The chain carries TRBV6-5 and TRBJ1-2; the D gene is possibly TRBD1 (6 bases). V was pared by 2 bases and J by 4 bases, with 14 bases between. CDR3 length equals 15 residues. Germline V gene sequence: CDR1 MNHEY, CDR2 SVGAGI.

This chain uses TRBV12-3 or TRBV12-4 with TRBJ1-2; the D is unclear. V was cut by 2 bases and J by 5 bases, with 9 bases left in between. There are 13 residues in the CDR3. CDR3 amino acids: CASSLREGYGYTF. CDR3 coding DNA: TGTGCCAGCAGTTTAAGGGAGGGATATGGCTACACCTTC.

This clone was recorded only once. The CDR3 loop is CASSLPGQGVSEAFF. The CDR3 DNA is TGTGCCAGCAGCTTACCGGGACAGGGGGTATCTGAAGCTTTCTTT. The chain combines TRBV7-8 with TRBJ1-1; 11 nucleotides match TRBD1. After removal of 2 bases from V and 6 bases from J, the junction contained 5 bases not matched to a gene. This CDR3 has 15 residues. The germline V gene has CDR1 SGHVS and CDR2 FQNEAQ.

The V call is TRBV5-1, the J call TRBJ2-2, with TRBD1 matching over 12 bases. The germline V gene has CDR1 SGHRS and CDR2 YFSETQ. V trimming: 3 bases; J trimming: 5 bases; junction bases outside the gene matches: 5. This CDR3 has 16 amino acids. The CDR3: CASSWGQGADTGELFF. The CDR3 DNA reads TGCGCCAGCAGCTGGGGACAGGGGGCAGATACCGGGGAGCTGTTTTTT.